This is a list of T cell receptor beta chains from one sample in a study of T cell repertoires in cytomegalovirus infection. Their target antigens are unknown. From the reads, TCRdb called clonotypes with MiXCR, one entry per CDR3 protein. The table includes about 500,000 distinct CDR3 sequences, 25% to 35% detected once. The input for sequencing was cultured PBMCs, taken from culture after CMV antigen stimulation. These receptors were obtained from a human donor in good health (CMV status not recorded). Some clones in this sample may be carry-over from other donors' samples. The CDR3 runs from the conserved cysteine through the conserved F or W. D genes are given only for firm matches. Size tells how often a clone was seen (once, few, many) or the class of an expanded clone, and some rows leave it out.

D,J,V,size,CDR3,DNA
TRBD2,TRBJ2-7,TRBV20-1,once,CSAAVLAGGSHEQYF,TGCAGTGCGGCCGTTTTAGCGGGAGGGTCCCACGAGCAGTACTTC
TRBD1,TRBJ1-5,TRBV5-6,few,CASSLMGTGTQNQPQHF,TGTGCCAGCAGCTTGATGGGGACAGGGACCCAGAATCAGCCCCAGCATTTT
.,TRBJ2-2,TRBV5-6,few,CASSLGDWSTGELFF,TGTGCCAGCAGCTTGGGCGACTGGTCCACCGGGGAGCTGTTTTTT
TRBD1,TRBJ1-5,TRBV27,few,CASREGARQPQHF,TGTGCCAGCAGAGAGGGGGCACGGCAGCCCCAGCATTTT
TRBD1,TRBJ2-2,TRBV11-2,.,CASSPGARGTGELFF,TGTGCCAGCAGCCCAGGAGCCAGGGGGACCGGGGAGCTGTTTTTT
.,TRBJ2-7,TRBV7-6,.,CASSLFGLPYEQYF,TGTGCCAGCAGCTTATTCGGACTTCCCTACGAGCAGTACTTC
.,TRBJ1-1,TRBV15,.,CATSSRRRTNTEAFF,TGTGCCACCAGCAGCAGGAGACGGACGAACACTGAAGCTTTCTTT
.,TRBJ2-2,TRBV9,.,CASSVRGELTGELFF,TGTGCCAGCAGCGTCAGGGGGGAACTCACCGGGGAGCTGTTTTTT
.,TRBJ2-3,TRBV20-1,few,CSPLGGTDTQYF,TGCAGCCCCCTCGGGGGCACAGATACGCAGTATTTT
TRBD1,TRBJ1-5,TRBV7-2,many,CASSSGQNNQPQHF,TGTGCCAGCAGCTCGGGACAGAACAATCAGCCCCAGCATTTT
.,TRBJ2-3,TRBV29-1,.,CSARRDPDTQYF,TGCAGCGCCCGGAGGGACCCAGATACGCAGTATTTT
.,TRBJ1-2,TRBV28,.,CASSLIGEYGYTF,TGTGCCAGCAGTTTAATCGGGGAATATGGCTACACCTTC
TRBD1,TRBJ1-3,TRBV7-9,few,CASSRGQGGTGNTIYF,TGTGCCAGCAGCCGGGGACAGGGGGGCACTGGAAACACCATATATTTT
.,TRBJ2-2,TRBV11-1,.,CASSRWGASANTGELFF,TGTGCCAGCAGCCGGTGGGGGGCCAGCGCGAACACCGGGGAGCTGTTTTTT
.,TRBJ1-5,TRBV12-3/TRBV12-4,few,CASSFGFPVQPQHF,TGTGCCAGCAGTTTTGGTTTTCCGGTTCAGCCCCAGCATTTT
TRBD2,TRBJ2-5,TRBV18,once,CASSPRRGLAGEARSGETQYF,TGTGCCAGCTCACCTCGGCGAGGACTAGCGGGAGAGGCGCGGTCCGGGGAGACCCAGTACTTC
.,TRBJ1-5,TRBV7-9,many,CASSISRAGKTPYSNQPQHF,TGTGCCAGCAGTATTTCCCGGGCAGGGAAGACCCCTTATAGCAATCAGCCCCAGCATTTT
.,TRBJ1-1,TRBV25-1,.,CASSELTALNTEAFF,TGTGCCAGCAGTGAATTAACAGCCTTGAACACTGAAGCTTTCTTT
.,TRBJ2-1,TRBV12-3/TRBV12-4,.,CASSLSRTRLGNEQFF,TGTGCCAGCAGTTTGTCTCGGACACGACTTGGCAATGAGCAGTTCTTC
.,TRBJ1-1,TRBV19,few,CASSILPGLEAFF,TGTGCCAGTAGTATTCTCCCGGGGCTTGAAGCTTTCTTT
TRBD2,TRBJ2-7,TRBV6-6,few,CASQRSGLAGRGRGDYEQYF,TGTGCCAGTCAGCGTTCCGGACTAGCGGGGAGAGGTAGGGGGGACTACGAGCAGTACTTC
.,TRBJ1-1,TRBV28,few,CASSLVFGSTEAFF,TGTGCCAGCAGTTTAGTATTTGGGAGCACTGAAGCTTTCTTT
.,TRBJ2-3,TRBV12-3/TRBV12-4,.,CASSFGTPQGTDTQYF,TGTGCCAGCAGTTTCGGGACACCTCAGGGCACAGATACGCAGTATTTT
TRBD2,TRBJ2-3,TRBV10-2,.,CASSEGAGGSTDTQYF,TGCGCCAGCAGTGAAGGGGCGGGAGGGAGCACAGATACGCAGTATTTT
.,TRBJ1-3,TRBV25-1,few,CASTRAGAPGNTIYF,TGTGCCAGCACCCGTGCCGGGGCGCCTGGAAACACCATATATTTT
.,TRBJ1-6,TRBV7-2,few,CASSLVQGNNSPLHF,TGTGCCAGCAGCTTAGTTCAGGGGAATAATTCACCCCTCCACTTT
.,TRBJ1-1,TRBV4-2,once,CASSFVGETPEAFF,TGTGCCAGCAGCTTCGTAGGGGAGACCCCTGAAGCTTTCTTT
.,TRBJ2-7,TRBV10-3,few,CAISADAGDSYEQYF,TGTGCCATCAGTGCGGACGCCGGGGACTCCTACGAGCAGTACTTC
.,TRBJ1-4,TRBV12-3/TRBV12-4,.,CASSLKQGREKLFF,TGTGCCAGCAGTTTAAAACAGGGTAGGGAAAAACTGTTTTTT
TRBD2,TRBJ2-3,TRBV15,.,CATSRGGGATQYF,TGTGCCACCAGCAGAGGGGGGGGAGCCACGCAGTATTTT
TRBD1,TRBJ2-3,TRBV19,.,CASIDRGRGTDTQYF,TGTGCCAGTATCGATAGGGGGCGAGGCACAGATACGCAGTATTTT
.,TRBJ2-1,TRBV4-2,few,CASSGALSYNEQFF,TGTGCCAGCAGCGGGGCCTTATCATACAATGAGCAGTTCTTC
TRBD1,TRBJ1-2,TRBV4-1,.,CASSQPQGVNYGYTF,TGCGCCAGCAGCCAACCCCAGGGGGTCAACTATGGCTACACCTTC
.,TRBJ1-1,TRBV19,few,CASRKLGPPTGTPNTEAFF,TGTGCCAGTAGAAAACTCGGCCCGCCGACCGGGACACCAAACACTGAAGCTTTCTTT
.,TRBJ2-2,TRBV5-1,.,CASSLKGPGELFF,TGCGCCAGCAGCTTGAAGGGTCCCGGGGAGCTGTTTTTT
TRBD2,TRBJ2-3,TRBV7-8,.,CASSLGGTSGRDTQYF,TGTGCCAGCAGCTTAGGTGGGACTAGCGGGAGGGATACGCAGTATTTT
.,TRBJ2-3,TRBV5-4,few,CASSWGLGTDTQYF,TGTGCCAGCAGCTGGGGACTGGGCACAGATACGCAGTATTTT
TRBD1,TRBJ2-1,TRBV28,few,CASSPGGAIPYNEQFF,TGTGCCAGCAGTCCAGGGGGAGCGATTCCCTACAATGAGCAGTTCTTC
TRBD1,TRBJ1-5,TRBV27,.,CASREAQGAGQPQHF,TGTGCCAGCAGGGAAGCACAGGGGGCCGGTCAGCCCCAGCATTTT
.,TRBJ1-2,TRBV7-9,.,CASDPDGNYGYTF,TGTGCCAGCGATCCCGACGGGAACTATGGCTACACCTTC
.,TRBJ2-3,TRBV18,few,CASSPPSSDTQYF,TGTGCCAGCTCACCACCCTCCAGCGATACGCAGTATTTT
.,TRBJ2-1,TRBV9,.,CASSVEVGDNEQFF,TGTGCCAGCAGCGTAGAGGTGGGGGACAATGAGCAGTTCTTC
TRBD2,TRBJ2-3,TRBV4-3,.,CASSQETSGNTDTQYF,TGCGCCAGCAGCCAAGAAACTAGCGGGAACACAGATACGCAGTATTTT
TRBD2,TRBJ2-1,TRBV27,.,CASSSFGSGIGYEQFF,TGTGCCAGCAGTTCCTTTGGTAGCGGGATTGGGTATGAGCAGTTCTTC
.,TRBJ2-7,TRBV14,.,CASSQTKAPDPYEQYF,TGTGCCAGCAGCCAGACAAAGGCCCCGGACCCCTACGAGCAGTACTTC
.,TRBJ2-2,TRBV4-1,few,CASSQTENTGELFF,TGCGCCAGCAGCCAGACAGAGAACACCGGGGAGCTGTTTTTT
.,TRBJ2-6,TRBV27,few,CASKGPGANVLTF,TGTGCCAGCAAGGGTCCTGGGGCCAACGTCCTGACTTTC
TRBD2,TRBJ2-3,TRBV7-9,few,CASSLVPAGGPDTQYF,TGTGCCAGCAGCTTAGTCCCGGCGGGAGGGCCAGATACGCAGTATTTT
.,TRBJ2-1,TRBV27,once,CASSHLPGAYNEQFF,TGTGCCAGCAGTCACCTCCCCGGGGCCTACAATGAGCAGTTCTTC
.,TRBJ2-5,TRBV12-3/TRBV12-4,.,CASSLSTGWGETQYF,TGTGCCAGCAGTTTATCTACAGGGTGGGGAGAGACCCAGTACTTC
.,TRBJ2-7,TRBV7-9,many,CASSLGRYEQYF,TGTGCCAGCAGCTTAGGCAGGTACGAGCAGTACTTC
TRBD2,TRBJ2-3,TRBV7-8,.,CASSPLLAGKDTQYF,TGTGCCAGCAGCCCCTTGCTAGCGGGAAAAGATACGCAGTATTTT
.,TRBJ1-5,TRBV7-2,few,CASSPRPHSNQPQHF,TGTGCCAGCAGCCCCCGTCCACATAGCAATCAGCCCCAGCATTTT
.,TRBJ1-2,TRBV4-3,.,CASSQATWSIYGYTF,TGCGCCAGCAGCCAAGCGACATGGTCTATATATGGCTACACCTTC
.,TRBJ2-7,TRBV7-6,.,CASSLDLGAVYEQYF,TGTGCCAGCAGCTTGGACCTAGGGGCGGTCTACGAGCAGTACTTC